This TCR beta chain comes out of a study of early T cells in non-severe SARS-CoV-2 infection. Overall study context: RNA in bulk from unsorted whole blood was sequenced, and chains were unpaired.

This clonotype was seen many times. As yet, its antigen is unknown. Individual cDNA molecules received unique molecular identifiers. TCRdb itself ran the 5' RACE reads through MiXCR, one entry per CDR3 protein. The top ten clones hold roughly 5.6% of a sample with 50,000 to 60,000 distinct CDR3 sequences, around 7% of them seen once. Whole-study findings and limits: Using VDJdb, the matching emphasized anti-spike CD8 responses while missing private and CD4 specificities.

After removal of 4 bases from V and 7 bases from J, the junction contained 6 bases not matched to a gene. Looked up from germline, CDR1 is SGDLS and CDR2 is YYNGEE. This CDR3 has 14 amino acids. The material was whole blood, obtained at baseline. The chain carries TRBV9 and TRBJ2-1; 9 bases agree with TRBD1. The sequence was collected from an adult who was a healthcare worker with PCR-confirmed SARS-CoV-2 infection or an uninfected control (not recorded which). In DNA, the CDR3 is TGTGCCAGCAGCATCGACAGGGGGTCGAATGAGCAGTTCTTC. The encoded protein is CASSIDRGSNEQFF.